A selection of T cell receptor beta chains follows, all from one sample in a study of shared clonotypes between healthy human individuals. Method: immunoSEQ multiplex PCR; TCRdb's copy keeps in-frame clones and lacks some. The sample lists under 2,500,000 clones, around 95% occurring once. The sample was naive CD4+ T cells sorted from blood. The receptors derive from a man aged 18 to 35 in good health. CDR3s include the opening cysteine and the closing phenylalanine or tryptophan. Each record gives: CDR3 protein, CDR3 DNA, D gene, V gene, clone size, J gene. The D gene is left open where the match is weak. Where a row states a size, it is once, few, many or the class of an expanded clone; other rows omit it.

cdr3_aa: CASSLAPGINNSPLHF
cdr3_nt: TGTGCCAGCAGCTTAGCCCCGGGGATCAATAATTCACCCCTCCACTTT
d_call: NA
v_call: TRBV7-6
clone_size: NA
j_call: TRBJ1-6

cdr3_aa: CASSPPAGGSGYTF
cdr3_nt: TGTGCCAGCAGCCCCCCGGCAGGGGGCAGTGGCTACACCTTC
d_call: TRBD1
v_call: TRBV7-2
clone_size: NA
j_call: TRBJ1-2

cdr3_aa: CASRPYGQGPEQYF
cdr3_nt: TGCGCCAGCAGACCTTATGGACAGGGACCCGAGCAGTACTTC
d_call: TRBD1
v_call: TRBV5-1
clone_size: NA
j_call: TRBJ2-7

cdr3_aa: CSVGGIGTGVNEQFF
cdr3_nt: TGCAGCGTTGGAGGGATCGGGACAGGGGTCAATGAGCAGTTCTTC
d_call: TRBD1
v_call: TRBV29-1
clone_size: NA
j_call: TRBJ2-1

cdr3_aa: CASSLADYNEQFF
cdr3_nt: TGCGCCAGCAGCTTGGCCGATTACAATGAGCAGTTCTTC
d_call: NA
v_call: TRBV5-1
clone_size: once
j_call: TRBJ2-1

cdr3_aa: CAWSEGGPSLGVETQYF
cdr3_nt: TGTGCCTGGAGTGAGGGGGGACCCTCATTGGGGGTGGAGACCCAGTACTTC
d_call: NA
v_call: TRBV30
clone_size: NA
j_call: TRBJ2-5

cdr3_aa: CASSRVGGSYEQYF
cdr3_nt: TGTGCCAGCAGCCGCGTAGGAGGCTCCTACGAGCAGTACTTC
d_call: NA
v_call: TRBV7-2
clone_size: NA
j_call: TRBJ2-7

cdr3_aa: CASSLAWDGKQYF
cdr3_nt: TGCGCCAGCAGCTTGGCCTGGGACGGCAAGCAGTACTTC
d_call: NA
v_call: TRBV5-1
clone_size: NA
j_call: TRBJ2-7

cdr3_aa: CASSSAWETQYF
cdr3_nt: TGTGCCAGCAGCTCAGCGTGGGAGACCCAGTACTTC
d_call: NA
v_call: TRBV7-2
clone_size: NA
j_call: TRBJ2-5

cdr3_aa: CASSLDRPSYNEQFF
cdr3_nt: TGTGCCAGCAGCTTAGACAGACCCTCCTACAATGAGCAGTTCTTC
d_call: NA
v_call: TRBV11-2
clone_size: NA
j_call: TRBJ2-1

cdr3_aa: CASSLGWTGNTEAFF
cdr3_nt: TGTGCCAGCAGTTTGGGCTGGACAGGGAACACTGAAGCTTTCTTT
d_call: TRBD1
v_call: TRBV2
clone_size: NA
j_call: TRBJ1-1

cdr3_aa: CASSQGWHAYNEQFF
cdr3_nt: TGCGCCAGCAGCCAAGGGTGGCACGCCTACAATGAGCAGTTCTTC
d_call: NA
v_call: TRBV5-1
clone_size: NA
j_call: TRBJ2-1

cdr3_aa: CASSTRGGARETQYF
cdr3_nt: TGTGCCAGCAGCACAAGAGGGGGGGCAAGAGAGACCCAGTACTTC
d_call: NA
v_call: TRBV9
clone_size: NA
j_call: TRBJ2-5

cdr3_aa: CASRSQGFGYTF
cdr3_nt: TGTGCCAGCAGATCTCAGGGGTTTGGCTACACCTTC
d_call: NA
v_call: TRBV28
clone_size: NA
j_call: TRBJ1-2

cdr3_aa: CASSSGVSGELFF
cdr3_nt: TGTGCCAGCAGCTCAGGGGTGTCCGGGGAGCTGTTTTTT
d_call: NA
v_call: TRBV6-6
clone_size: NA
j_call: TRBJ2-2

cdr3_aa: CAWTIQGKGYNSPLHF
cdr3_nt: TGTGCCTGGACCATACAGGGAAAGGGGTATAATTCACCCCTCCACTTT
d_call: NA
v_call: TRBV30
clone_size: NA
j_call: TRBJ1-6

cdr3_aa: CASSTGSNEKLFF
cdr3_nt: TGTGCCAGCAGCACAGGGTCTAATGAAAAACTGTTTTTT
d_call: NA
v_call: TRBV11-2
clone_size: once
j_call: TRBJ1-4

cdr3_aa: CASSSAGLAGAYEQYF
cdr3_nt: TGCGCCAGCAGCTCCGCCGGACTAGCGGGAGCCTACGAGCAGTACTTC
d_call: TRBD2
v_call: TRBV5-1
clone_size: NA
j_call: TRBJ2-7

cdr3_aa: CASSPTGTYEQYF
cdr3_nt: TGTGCCAGCAGCCCGACAGGCACCTACGAGCAGTACTTC
d_call: NA
v_call: TRBV7-9
clone_size: NA
j_call: TRBJ2-7

cdr3_aa: CASSPGQGGTEAFF
cdr3_nt: TGTGCCAGCAGCCCGGGACAGGGCGGGACTGAAGCTTTCTTT
d_call: TRBD1
v_call: TRBV6-5
clone_size: NA
j_call: TRBJ1-1

cdr3_aa: CASSVGFDTEAFF
cdr3_nt: TGTGCCAGCAGCGTTGGGTTCGACACTGAAGCTTTCTTT
d_call: NA
v_call: TRBV9
clone_size: few
j_call: TRBJ1-1

cdr3_aa: CATSRDRMTSGRQETQYF
cdr3_nt: TGTGCCACCAGCAGAGATCGCATGACTAGCGGGAGACAAGAGACCCAGTACTTC
d_call: TRBD2
v_call: TRBV15
clone_size: NA
j_call: TRBJ2-5

cdr3_aa: CASSRTGQANYGYTF
cdr3_nt: TGCGCCAGCAGCCGGACGGGACAGGCTAACTATGGCTACACCTTC
d_call: TRBD1
v_call: TRBV4-1
clone_size: NA
j_call: TRBJ1-2

cdr3_aa: CASNLRVYSNQPQHF
cdr3_nt: TGTGCCAGCAATCTCAGGGTTTATAGCAATCAGCCCCAGCATTTT
d_call: NA
v_call: TRBV14
clone_size: NA
j_call: TRBJ1-5

cdr3_aa: CASSQVAGQGVYEQYF
cdr3_nt: TGCGCCAGCAGCCAAGTGGCCGGTCAAGGGGTCTACGAGCAGTACTTC
d_call: NA
v_call: TRBV4-1
clone_size: NA
j_call: TRBJ2-7

cdr3_aa: CASSLNRGGRDLGGYTF
cdr3_nt: TGTGCCAGCAGTTTAAATAGGGGAGGCAGGGACTTGGGAGGCTACACCTTC
d_call: NA
v_call: TRBV28
clone_size: NA
j_call: TRBJ1-2

cdr3_aa: CASSVALAQGNGYTF
cdr3_nt: TGTGCCAGCAGCGTAGCTCTGGCCCAGGGGAATGGCTACACCTTC
d_call: NA
v_call: TRBV9
clone_size: NA
j_call: TRBJ1-2

cdr3_aa: CASSRKDSNYQPQHF
cdr3_nt: TGTGCCAGCAGTCGTAAGGACAGTAACTATCAGCCCCAGCATTTT
d_call: NA
v_call: TRBV28
clone_size: NA
j_call: TRBJ1-5

cdr3_aa: CASSQANSGGLDNIQYF
cdr3_nt: TGCGCCAGCAGCCAAGCTAACTCGGGGGGCCTCGATAACATTCAGTACTTC
d_call: NA
v_call: TRBV4-1
clone_size: NA
j_call: TRBJ2-4

cdr3_aa: CASIWERGTEAFF
cdr3_nt: TGTGCCAGCATATGGGAGAGGGGGACTGAAGCTTTCTTT
d_call: NA
v_call: TRBV6-4
clone_size: NA
j_call: TRBJ1-1

cdr3_aa: CAWSAVLSGVGETQYF
cdr3_nt: TGTGCCTGGAGTGCAGTTCTTAGTGGGGTGGGAGAGACCCAGTACTTC
d_call: NA
v_call: TRBV30
clone_size: NA
j_call: TRBJ2-5

cdr3_aa: CASRPTGGNQPQHF
cdr3_nt: TGTGCCAGCAGGCCGACAGGGGGAAATCAGCCCCAGCATTTT
d_call: TRBD1
v_call: TRBV28
clone_size: NA
j_call: TRBJ1-5

cdr3_aa: CASSLRPNPAYNEQFF
cdr3_nt: TGTGCCAGCAGCTTAAGACCAAATCCGGCCTACAATGAGCAGTTCTTC
d_call: NA
v_call: TRBV7-9
clone_size: NA
j_call: TRBJ2-1

cdr3_aa: CASRPGTTNEKLFF
cdr3_nt: TGTGCCAGCAGACCCGGAACAACTAATGAAAAACTGTTTTTT
d_call: NA
v_call: TRBV28
clone_size: NA
j_call: TRBJ1-4

cdr3_aa: CASSPGLAASYEQYF
cdr3_nt: TGTGCCAGCAGTCCCGGACTAGCGGCGTCCTACGAGCAGTACTTC
d_call: TRBD2
v_call: TRBV6-5
clone_size: NA
j_call: TRBJ2-7

cdr3_aa: CASSEFGGSLRYGYTF
cdr3_nt: TGTGCCAGCAGTGAATTTGGCGGGTCGTTACGGTATGGCTACACCTTC
d_call: NA
v_call: TRBV25-1
clone_size: NA
j_call: TRBJ1-2

cdr3_aa: CASSITGDMTEAFF
cdr3_nt: TGCGCCAGCAGCATAACAGGGGATATGACTGAAGCTTTCTTT
d_call: TRBD1
v_call: TRBV5-1
clone_size: NA
j_call: TRBJ1-1

cdr3_aa: CSVEGHRGYTF
cdr3_nt: TGCAGCGTTGAAGGACACCGTGGCTACACCTTC
d_call: NA
v_call: TRBV29-1
clone_size: few
j_call: TRBJ1-2

cdr3_aa: CASRTSGRSLQETQYF
cdr3_nt: TGTGCCAGTAGGACTAGCGGGAGATCCCTCCAAGAGACCCAGTACTTC
d_call: TRBD2
v_call: TRBV19
clone_size: NA
j_call: TRBJ2-5

cdr3_aa: CASSPQGSEQYF
cdr3_nt: TGTGCCAGCAGCCCCCAGGGTTCCGAGCAGTACTTC
d_call: NA
v_call: TRBV7-2
clone_size: NA
j_call: TRBJ2-7

cdr3_aa: CASRTHLGASGTDTQYF
cdr3_nt: TGTGCCAGCAGGACCCATTTGGGGGCCTCGGGCACAGATACGCAGTATTTT
d_call: NA
v_call: TRBV7-9
clone_size: NA
j_call: TRBJ2-3

cdr3_aa: CASSLVRGDGYTF
cdr3_nt: TGTGCCAGCAGCTTAGTCAGAGGGGATGGCTACACCTTC
d_call: NA
v_call: TRBV7-2
clone_size: NA
j_call: TRBJ1-2

cdr3_aa: CASSLNYEQYF
cdr3_nt: TGTGCCAGCAGCTTGAACTACGAGCAGTACTTC
d_call: NA
v_call: TRBV5-6
clone_size: NA
j_call: TRBJ2-7

cdr3_aa: CASSSAGNYGYTF
cdr3_nt: TGTGCCAGCAGCTCCGCAGGGAACTATGGCTACACCTTC
d_call: NA
v_call: TRBV5-6
clone_size: NA
j_call: TRBJ1-2

cdr3_aa: CATSRDGESNQPQHF
cdr3_nt: TGTGCCACCAGCAGAGATGGGGAATCCAATCAGCCCCAGCATTTT
d_call: NA
v_call: TRBV15
clone_size: NA
j_call: TRBJ1-5

cdr3_aa: CASSPHPGQGEQYF
cdr3_nt: TGTGCCAGCAGCCCCCATCCTGGGCAGGGCGAGCAGTACTTC
d_call: NA
v_call: TRBV7-3
clone_size: NA
j_call: TRBJ2-7

cdr3_aa: CAWSLPLEPDEKLFF
cdr3_nt: TGTGCCTGGAGTTTGCCCCTCGAGCCGGATGAAAAACTGTTTTTT
d_call: NA
v_call: TRBV30
clone_size: NA
j_call: TRBJ1-4

cdr3_aa: CSVVPGNTGELFF
cdr3_nt: TGCAGCGTGGTCCCCGGGAACACCGGGGAGCTGTTTTTT
d_call: NA
v_call: TRBV29-1
clone_size: NA
j_call: TRBJ2-2

cdr3_aa: CASSARDRGENTEAFF
cdr3_nt: TGTGCCAGCAGCGCAAGAGACAGGGGGGAGAACACTGAAGCTTTCTTT
d_call: TRBD1
v_call: TRBV7-9
clone_size: NA
j_call: TRBJ1-1

cdr3_aa: CSAPGLGQETQYF
cdr3_nt: TGCAGCGCTCCGGGACTAGGTCAAGAGACCCAGTACTTC
d_call: TRBD2
v_call: TRBV29-1
clone_size: NA
j_call: TRBJ2-5

cdr3_aa: CATRTDPSSYEQYF
cdr3_nt: TGTGCCACCCGGACAGACCCAAGCTCCTACGAGCAGTACTTC
d_call: NA
v_call: TRBV19
clone_size: NA
j_call: TRBJ2-7

cdr3_aa: CASSQDRVQGEDEQFF
cdr3_nt: TGTGCCAGCAGCCAAGATCGGGTCCAGGGGGAAGATGAGCAGTTCTTC
d_call: TRBD1
v_call: TRBV4-2
clone_size: NA
j_call: TRBJ2-1

cdr3_aa: CASSLVGGGPETQYF
cdr3_nt: TGCGCCAGCAGCTTGGTGGGGGGAGGTCCAGAGACCCAGTACTTC
d_call: NA
v_call: TRBV5-1
clone_size: NA
j_call: TRBJ2-5